The clone carrying this T cell receptor beta chain was detected only once. This sample was taken from a study of metastatic and nonmetastatic thyroid tumors. Patients underwent thyroid surgery, and none had received any treatment before it. TCRdb re-called the PCR reads with MiXCR. The sample lists approximately 24,000 clones, less than 25% occurring once. V gave up 2 bases and J gave up 17 bases, with 21 bases separating them. The CDR3 contains 14 residues. Per the germline V gene, CDR1 is LNHNV and CDR2 is YYDKDF (reference sequence). The chain carries TRBV15 and TRBJ1-4, with a possible D match to TRBD1 (6 bases). The sequenced sample was blood. The TCR originated in a male donor with papillary thyroid cancer or a benign thyroid nodule (not recorded which). Some clones in this sample may be carry-over from other donors' samples. The CDR3 loop reads CATSRQGFGEKPFF. CDR3 bases: TGTGCCACCAGCAGACAGGGGTTTGGTGAAAAACCTTTTTTT.